This TCR beta chain was identified in a study of beta chain features in type 1 diabetes (dated by TCRdb to the late 2010s). Study-wide context: Patients and healthy donors did not differ in mean age, gender distribution, total cell number or subset yield. A total of around 100 million sorted cells were examined across all samples, and RNA yield correlated strongly with the number of cells per subset. Regulatory and stem cell-like memory subsets were obtained from only 8 patients and roughly 8 healthy donors, while naive and central memory subsets were obtained from all 30 or so donors. The study compared TCRB repertoires of sorted circulating CD4+ T cell subsets between recently diagnosed type 1 diabetes patients and matched healthy donors.

The CDR3 covers 13 residues, taking in both the cysteine and the phenylalanine. The CDR3 DNA has 39 bases and is translated from base 1. The germline V gene specifies SNHLY as CDR1 and FYNNEI as CDR2. Relative to germline, V is 6 bases shorter and J is 8 bases shorter, with 16 bases between their ends. Each donor gave one peripheral blood draw, averaging approximately 110 mL, which was collected into heparinised tubes. A BD FACSAria II and a panel including CD45RO, CCR7, CD25, CD127, CD95 and CD27 were used to sort naive, central memory, regulatory and stem cell-like memory CD4+ T cells. All sorted populations exceeded 95% purity. PBMCs were isolated immediately by Lymphoprep density gradient centrifugation and stained directly without culture. So that batch effects would be minimized, each experiment stained and sorted samples in pairs, pairing one healthy donor with one patient. The entire amount of isolated RNA was reverse transcribed using the High Capacity cDNA Reverse Transcription Kit, so the sequenced TCRB transcripts were expressed ones. Deep immunoSEQ sequencing was performed on naive, central memory and regulatory T cell samples, with an average of about 3.57 million total reads per sample. Sorted cells were lysed in RLT buffer, and RNA was extracted using DNase-treated RNeasy Micro or Mini kits according to cell number. Each cell subset was processed on its own to prevent cross-contamination, while patient and healthy donor samples were processed together. TCRB sequences were amplified from cDNA with the immunoSEQ multiplex PCR, producing 87-bp fragments spanning the CDR3 region. Sequencing of the amplicons was done on the Illumina HiSeq platform. The original methods were these. Synthetic template baselines were used to correct PCR bias computationally, reads within Hamming distance 2 were collapsed, and singletons that could not be merged were discarded. Reads were aligned against IMGT to assign V, D and J genes, CDR3 length and insertions or deletions at six rearrangement sites. Within each subset, clonotype counts were normalized to sorted cell number, after which true diversity and Gini coefficients were computed with the tcR R package. Repertoire sharing was quantified using the overlap coefficient calculated on TCRB nucleotide sequences. TCRdb holds this immuneACCESS table with in-frame rearrangements only. Some clones are missing; in checked studies, unresolved V genes explain under half, and the rest has no known cause. V and J calls and clone size are given by that table; D and trimming were obtained from the DNA. The sample table records approximately 170,000 clones; approximately 7.8% of these occur just once. 0.94% of the sample rests with the top ten.

Notes on this clone: Its antigen remains unidentified. Per-nucleotide qualities are absent, and no much larger clonotype sits a single base away.

Paper-wide results and their limitations: Naive, central memory and regulatory TCRB repertoires appeared to be more similar among patients than among healthy donors. HLA sub-analyses involved small numbers of individuals, so any influence of HLA type on TCRB rearrangement remained unresolved. Because cDNA rather than genomic DNA was sequenced, highly expressing activated cells could have been over-represented, although no difference in activation and CD3 levels was found between groups. In all four CD4+ subsets, TCRB CDR3 length was moderately but significantly shorter in type 1 diabetes patients. Shorter templates might be favored by PCR, yet because patient and control samples were amplified and corrected together, any such skew would affect both groups equally. At VDJ recombination sites, patients with type 1 diabetes made fewer insertions and deleted more nucleotides, a pattern implying thymic rearrangement abnormalities.

The chain is made from TRBV2 and TRBJ1-2, with TRBD1 perhaps the D gene, on 6 matching bases. Sequencing input: central memory CD4+ T cells from blood. The TCR sequence derives from a middle-aged woman with type 1 diabetes. The CDR3 has the sequence CASRYTGTGGYTF. The DNA is as follows: TGTGCCAGCAGATACACAGGGACGGGGGGCTACACCTTC.